This T cell receptor beta chain was captured by sequencing in a study of cytomegalovirus exposure and HLA in healthy donors. With 60 Vbeta and 13 Jbeta primers, the PCR was carried out. Repertoires were generated with immunoSEQ multiplex PCR, while TCRdb's copy carries only in-frame clones and drops some. Seen here are under 200,000 clones, around 68% observed once, and the top ten hold roughly 1.4%. The sequenced sample consisted of PBMCs. This TCR was sampled from a man aged 45-65 years in good health and CMV-seronegative.

This CDR3 reads CASRRTDYQPQHF. CDR3 coding DNA: TGTGCCAGCAGACGGACAGACTATCAGCCCCAGCATTTT. The V and J genes are TRBV6-5 and TRBJ1-5; maybe TRBD1 (6 bases). This CDR3 spans 13 amino acids. Germline V gene lookup returns CDR1 MNHEY and CDR2 SVGAGI. The V end lost 6 bases, the J end lost 5 bases, and 11 bases lay between the germline ends.